What follows are 14 T cell receptor beta chains derived from one specimen sequenced in a study of OX40 agonist ivuxolimab in advanced cancers. Library preparation was by the immunoSEQ multiplex PCR assay. This immuneACCESS table, as held by TCRdb, lists in-frame sequences with V and J called but not all clones. Of the missing ones, under half trace to an unresolved V gene in checked studies; the others have no known cause. The sample table lists roughly 22,000 clones, 85% to 90% of them with a count of one. Approximately 28% of the sample is in the top ten clones. Here the sequenced sample was CD4+ or CD8+ T cells sorted from blood, taken in a trial of the OX40 agonist ivuxolimab. The receptor source for this set is an adult with an advanced solid tumor such as melanoma, head and neck, liver or kidney cancer.

In regard to this clone: The germline gene is not matched at one end of the junction; a read error may be the cause. V gene TRBV7-7 combines with J gene TRBJ2-2; 12 positions agree with TRBD2. CDR1 is SSHAT and CDR2 is FNYEAQ in the germline V gene (reference sequence). The CDR3 is 16 amino acids. For the CDR3, the DNA is TGTGCTAGCAGCCCACTGACTAGCGGGAGTACCGGGGAGCTGTTTTTT. This gives the protein CASSPLTSGSTGELFF.

This clone was counted a single time. The chain joins TRBV5-6 to TRBJ2-2; D is unclear. This CDR3 has 12 amino acids. Germline V lookup: CDR1 SGHDT, CDR2 YYEEEE. The V end was cut by 2 bases, the J end by 5 bases, with 4 bases between. This chain's CDR3 is CASSFATGELFF. Written as DNA, the CDR3 is TGTGCCAGCAGCTTTGCAACCGGGGAGCTGTTTTTT.

Regarding this clone: Other DNA sequences in the same sample also yield this CDR3. This chain joins TRBV7-7 and TRBJ2-5; possible D gene TRBD2, 5 bases. Germline assignment: CDR1 SSHAT and CDR2 FNYEAQ (reference sequence). Deletions cut 1 base from V and 2 bases from J, with 8 bases between. This CDR3 has 14 residues. The CDR3: CASSLERDQETQYF. For the CDR3, the DNA is TGTGCCAGCAGCTTAGAGAGGGATCAAGAGACCCAGTACTTC. The entire variable domain, with the rest obtained from reference TRBV7-7 and TRBJ2-5, is as follows: GAGVSQSPRYKVTKRGQDVTLRCDPISSHATLYWYQQALGQGPEFLTYFNYEAQPDKSGLPSDRFSAERPEGSISTLTIQRTEQRDSAMYRCASSLERDQETQYFGPGTRLLVL.

The rearrangement links TRBV19 to TRBJ2-1; 9 bases align to TRBD2. Germline V lookup: CDR1 LNHDA, CDR2 SQIVND (reference sequence). V lost 1 base to trimming and J lost 6 bases; unmatched junction nucleotides: 4. The CDR3 consists of 15 residues. The CDR3 nucleotides are TGTGCCAGTAGTATAGGGCTAGCGGGACTCAATGAGCAGTTCTTC. Protein sequence: CASSIGLAGLNEQFF.

Only one count was recorded for this clone. The chain links TRBV7-6 to TRBJ1-2; D unresolved. The germline gives CDR1 SGHVS, CDR2 FNYEAQ. The CDR3 length is 13 residues. V was cut by 5 bases and J by 1 base, with 8 bases left in between. The CDR3 sequence is CASSPDNNYGYTF. The CDR3 DNA sequence: TGTGCCAGCAGCCCAGACAATAACTATGGCTACACCTTC.

The chain uses TRBV6-5 and TRBJ2-7; 10 bases map to TRBD1. Germline CDR1 reads MNHEY; CDR2 reads SVGAGI. The CDR3 is 15 residues long. Germline trimming cut 6 bases from V and 5 bases from J; bases unmatched to any gene: 10. The CDR3: CASSPTGGLTHEQYF. In DNA, the CDR3 is TGTGCCAGCAGCCCGACAGGGGGCTTAACCCACGAGCAGTACTTC.

The genes are TRBV9 and TRBJ1-1; TRBD1 might be the D (5 bases). Germline CDR1 reads SGDLS; CDR2 reads YYNGEE. Trimming cost V 0 bases and J 5 bases, with 14 bases left between them. This CDR3 contains 15 residues. CDR3 sequence reads: CASSVAFGGSTEAFF. For the CDR3, the DNA is TGTGCCAGCAGCGTAGCTTTTGGGGGGTCGACTGAAGCTTTCTTT. The full variable domain, rest sourced from reference TRBV9 and TRBJ1-1, is DSGVTQTPKHLITATGQRVTLRCSPRSGDLSVYWYQQSLDQGLQFLIQYYNGEERAKGNILERFSAQQFPDLHSELNLSSLELGDSALYFCASSVAFGGSTEAFFGQGTRLTVV.

Points on this clone: Different DNA sequences within this sample yield the same CDR3. The chain couples TRBV7-9 to TRBJ1-1; D not certain. This CDR3 contains 11 residues. V was clipped by 1 base and J by 6 bases, with 3 bases between them. In germline, CDR1 is SEHNR, CDR2 FQNEAQ (reference sequence). The chain's CDR3 is CASSLGSEAFF. CDR3 sequence (DNA): TGTGCCAGCAGCTTAGGGTCTGAAGCTTTCTTT.

The chain combines TRBV10-2 with TRBJ1-5, with a weak D call TRBD1 (6 bases). The CDR3 length is 13 residues. Trimming removed 5 bases at V and 2 bases at J, with 7 bases between. Per the germline V gene, CDR1 is WSHSY and CDR2 is SAAADI. The CDR3 coding sequence is TGCGCCAGCAGTTCAGGGGGCAATCAGCCCCAGCATTTT. Amino acid sequence: CASSSGGNQPQHF.

The table lists this clone with a count of one. The chain carries TRBV9 and TRBJ1-1, with TRBD1 matching 9 bases. This CDR3 spans 14 amino acids. Germline V gives CDR1 SGDLS, CDR2 YYNGEE. The trim removed 5 bases at V and 7 bases at J, leaving 9 bases unmatched. The CDR3 is CASSLEGTGLEAFF. The CDR3 coding sequence is TGTGCCAGCAGTTTGGAAGGGACAGGGCTTGAAGCTTTCTTT.

The chain recombines TRBV4-1 with TRBJ2-3; 10 bases map to TRBD2. Per germline, CDR1 MGHRA and CDR2 YSYEKL. This CDR3 comprises 16 residues. The J segment lost 8 bases and the V segment lost 0 bases, leaving 8 bases of the junction unmatched. The CDR3 DNA reads as TGCGCCAGCAGCCAAGAAGGCCCTAGCGGGAGAGGTACGCAGTATTTT. It codes for CASSQEGPSGRGTQYF.

The J gene is TRBJ1-6, the V gene TRBV27; 9 bases fit TRBD1. The V and J ends lost 4 bases and 12 bases, in that order; junction bases with no gene match: 10. This CDR3 has 15 amino acids. Germline assignment: CDR1 MNHEY and CDR2 SMNVEV (reference sequence). The CDR3 DNA is TGTGCCAGCAGTTCACCGACAGGGGGGTTAGAACCCCTCCACTTT. It is translated as CASSSPTGGLEPLHF.

CDR3 nucleotides: TGTGCCAGCTCTAACGGGACTAGCGGGTACGGCCAAGAGACCCAGTACTTC. Translation: CASSNGTSGYGQETQYF. V and J are TRBV2 and TRBJ2-5; 12 bases fit TRBD2. Germline-derived CDR1 and CDR2 are SNHLY and FYNNEI. The CDR3 sequence is 17 residues long. Trimming removed 8 bases from V and 1 base from J; junction bases left unmatched: 11.

The rearrangement uses TRBV28 and TRBJ2-1, with 13 bases fitting TRBD2. The CDR3 sequence is 13 residues long. The V and J ends lost 5 bases and 10 bases, in that order; junction bases with no gene match: 2. Germline loops: CDR1 MDHEN, CDR2 SYDVKM. For the CDR3, the DNA is TGTGCCAGCAGTGGACTAGCGGGAGTCGAGCAGTTCTTC. As protein: CASSGLAGVEQFF. Filled out from reference TRBV28 and TRBJ2-1, the complete variable domain reads DVKVTQSSRYLVKRTGEKVFLECVQDMDHENMFWYRQDPGLGLRLIYFSYDVKMKEKGDIPEGYSVSREKKERFSLILESASTNQTSMYLCASSGLAGVEQFFGPGTRLTVL.